One sample yielded the 25 T cell receptor beta chains listed below, sequenced in a study of T cell responses to AZD1222 COVID-19 vaccine. The repertoire was sequenced with immunoSEQ multiplex PCR; TCRdb's copy has only in-frame clones and lacks some. The profile covers 85,000 to 100,000 clones, with 85% to 95% appearing a single time and 12% taken by the ten largest. The sequencing here drew on peripheral blood, taken on day 0 of AZD1222 vaccination. The receptor set was obtained from an adult in good health.

The V gene is TRBV12-3 or TRBV12-4, the J gene TRBJ2-5; D possibly corresponds to TRBD2 (6 bases). The length of the CDR3 is 12 residues. V lost 9 bases and J 5 bases, leaving 13 bases between the germline ends. The CDR3 sequence is CASMGGRETQYF. CDR3 nucleotide sequence: TGTGCCAGTATGGGGGGTAGGGAGACCCAGTACTTC.

The CDR3 is CASSRTGSDTQYF. DNA of the CDR3: TGTGCCAGCAGCCGGACAGGGTCAGATACGCAGTATTTT. The rearrangement links TRBV7-3 to TRBJ2-3; TRBD1 matches 8 bases. There are 13 residues in the CDR3. The germline V gene encodes CDR1 SGHTA and CDR2 FQGTGA. V was clipped by 5 bases and J by 4 bases; unmatched bases: 2.

The chain recombines TRBV5-1 with TRBJ2-2, with a weak D call TRBD1 (5 bases). The CDR3 is 17 amino acids. The germline V gene encodes CDR1 SGHRS and CDR2 YFSETQ. Between the trimmed V and J ends, which lost 0 bases and 1 base, there was a span of 13 bases. The CDR3: CASSLASGALNTGELFF. CDR3 nucleotide sequence: TGCGCCAGCAGCTTGGCCAGTGGGGCCTTGAACACCGGGGAGCTGTTTTTT. Filled out from reference TRBV5-1 and TRBJ2-2, the complete variable domain reads KAGVTQTPRYLIKTRGQQVTLSCSPISGHRSVSWYQQTPGQGLQFLFEYFSETQRNKGNFPGRFSGRQFSNSRSEMNVSTLELGDSALYLCASSLASGALNTGELFFGEGSRLTVL.

This chain joins TRBV6-5 and TRBJ2-3; 8 positions match TRBD1. The CDR3 has 13 residues. Trimming cost V 6 bases and J 4 bases; bases outside gene matches: 3. CDR1 is MNHEY and CDR2 is SVGAGI in the germline V gene. The CDR3 region is CASSTDRADTQYF. The DNA of the CDR3 is TGTGCCAGCAGCACGGACAGGGCAGATACGCAGTATTTT.

The rearrangement links TRBV27 to TRBJ1-1; D is ambiguous. CDR3 size: 13 residues. Trimming removed 3 bases from V and 4 bases from J, with 9 bases in between. Per the germline V gene, CDR1 is MNHEY and CDR2 is SMNVEV (reference sequence). CDR3 sequence reads: CASSFRQATEAFF. CDR3 coding DNA: TGTGCCAGCAGTTTTCGGCAGGCCACTGAAGCTTTCTTT.

V is TRBV18 and J is TRBJ2-1; D perhaps matches TRBD2 (6 bases). CDR3 length: 18 residues. Germline assignment: CDR1 KGHSH and CDR2 LQKENI. The V and J ends lost 0 bases and 5 bases respectively, with 20 bases between them. In DNA form, the CDR3 reads TGTGCCAGCTCACCACCGCTTCTAGCGTTAAGCCGAGACAATGAGCAGTTCTTC. Translated: CASSPPLLALSRDNEQFF.

The CDR3 here is CASSLSPGNIGYGYTF. The DNA for the CDR3 is TGTGCCAGCAGCTTATCTCCAGGTAACATCGGCTATGGCTACACCTTC. The V and J genes are TRBV7-8 and TRBJ1-2; D remains unclear. CDR3 size: 16 residues. Per germline, CDR1 SGHVS and CDR2 FQNEAQ. V was cut by 2 bases and J by 4 bases, with 17 bases left in between.

The chain combines TRBV19 with TRBJ2-1; 9 nucleotides align to TRBD1. From germline, CDR1 is LNHDA and CDR2 SQIVND (reference sequence). The CDR3 loop spans 15 amino acids. Trimming took 5 bases from V and 3 from J; bases not matched to a gene: 5. The CDR3 DNA is TGTGCCAGTAGTCCGGGACAGGGCGACTACAATGAGCAGTTCTTC. Its protein product is CASSPGQGDYNEQFF.

The chain is built from TRBV6-2 or TRBV6-3 and TRBJ1-5; D is ambiguous. V was shortened by 2 bases and J by 10 bases, with 15 bases between the two germline ends. Germline CDR1 MNHEY, CDR2 SVGEGT. The CDR3 loop spans 14 amino acids. The CDR3 region is CASSYGWRLGPQHF. The DNA for the CDR3 is TGTGCCAGCAGTTACGGTTGGAGGCTTGGACCCCAGCATTTT.

The CDR3 DNA is TGTGCCAGTAGTGCCGGGACATTGAACACCGGGGAGCTGTTTTTT. Residues: CASSAGTLNTGELFF. The chain links TRBV19 to TRBJ2-2, with a possible D match to TRBD1 (6 bases). Germline-derived CDR1 and CDR2 are LNHDA and SQIVND (reference sequence). Trimming left V 5 bases short and J 1 base short, with 11 bases between. This CDR3 spans 15 amino acids.

V usage is TRBV7-9 and J usage is TRBJ1-3, with D possibly TRBD1 on 6 matching bases. With 2 bases removed from V and 4 bases from J, the gap between germline ends came to 15 bases. This CDR3 spans 16 amino acids. CDR1 SEHNR and CDR2 FQNEAQ come from the germline V gene (reference sequence). The CDR3 here is CASSLNSPTGGNTIYF. As DNA, the CDR3 is TGTGCCAGCAGCTTAAACTCCCCGACAGGCGGAAACACCATATATTTT.

The CDR3 loop is CASSLLYGNTEAFF. Written as DNA, the CDR3 is TGTGCCAGCAGCTTGCTTTACGGGAACACTGAAGCTTTCTTT. This rearrangement joins TRBV9 to TRBJ1-1; D ambiguous. Germline V gene lookup returns CDR1 SGDLS and CDR2 YYNGEE. The CDR3 consists of 14 residues. The germline V and J ends were trimmed by 4 bases and 1 base, with 11 bases remaining between them.

The rearrangement uses TRBV11-3 and TRBJ2-5, with a weak D call TRBD1 (6 bases). The V gene's germline CDR1 is SGHNT and CDR2 YENEEA. V was trimmed by 5 bases and J by 5 bases, leaving 12 bases between them. This CDR3 has 13 residues. The CDR3 coding sequence is TGTGCCAGCAGCCGTGACAGGCAGGAGACCCAGTACTTC. It encodes CASSRDRQETQYF.

The chain couples TRBV19 to TRBJ2-4; a weak D match, TRBD2 (6 bases). This CDR3 contains 16 residues. Germline lookup yields CDR1 LNHDA and CDR2 SQIVND (reference sequence). Between the trimmed V and J ends, which lost 3 bases and 9 bases, there was a span of 21 bases. In nucleotides, the CDR3 is TGTGCCAGTAGTATCACGGGGCGGGATCGGACGGGCATTCAGTACTTC. Translated, it gives CASSITGRDRTGIQYF.

This sequence joins TRBV19 and TRBJ1-2; D is unresolved. The CDR3 is 14 residues long. V lost 6 bases and J lost 5, with 16 bases in between. Germline V gene data show CDR1 as LNHDA and CDR2 as SQIVND (reference sequence). CDR3 bases: TGTGCCAGTAGCGATCACGGGAGTGGGTATGGCTACACCTTC. The encoded protein is CASSDHGSGYGYTF.

This chain links TRBV9 with TRBJ2-1; TRBD2 aligns across 7 bases. The germline CDR1 and CDR2 sequences are SGDLS and YYNGEE. CDR3 length: 15 amino acids. Trimming removed 3 bases from V and 4 bases from J; junction bases left unmatched: 7. The CDR3 region is CASSDGGEPYNEQFF. The CDR3 DNA follows: TGTGCCAGCAGCGATGGGGGGGAGCCGTACAATGAGCAGTTCTTC.

This chain links TRBV5-1 with TRBJ1-1; 7 bases align to TRBD1. The CDR3 sequence is 18 residues long. V was clipped by 0 bases and J by 0 bases; unmatched bases: 11. Looked up from germline, CDR1 is SGHRS and CDR2 is YFSETQ. CDR3 nucleotide sequence: TGCGCCAGCAGCTTGGTGGTTGGGACAGCTGGAATGAACACTGAAGCTTTCTTT. Amino acid sequence: CASSLVVGTAGMNTEAFF.

The rearrangement joins TRBV4-2 to TRBJ2-1; D not resolved. Looked up from germline, CDR1 is LGHNA and CDR2 is YNFKEQ. Trimming pared 0 bases from V and 1 base from J, leaving 7 bases between. The CDR3 totals 15 residues. In nucleotides, the CDR3 is TGTGCCAGCAGCCAAGACGTGCTATCCTACAATGAGCAGTTCTTC. Translating gives CASSQDVLSYNEQFF.

This chain uses TRBV12-3 or TRBV12-4 with TRBJ1-2, with D tentatively TRBD1 (5 bases). Trimming pared 9 bases from V and 2 bases from J, leaving 10 bases between. There are 12 residues in the CDR3. This CDR3 reads CASRQGNYGYTF. For the CDR3, the DNA is TGTGCCAGTCGGCAGGGCAACTATGGCTACACCTTC.

V is TRBV10-3 and J is TRBJ1-5; D gene unclear. Germline V gene lookup returns CDR1 ENHRY and CDR2 SYGVKD. This CDR3 contains 16 residues. Trimming shortened V by 6 bases and J by 0 bases, and 15 bases separated the two germline ends. For the CDR3, the DNA is TGTGCCATCAGCGAACAAGGGAGAACTAGCAATCAGCCCCAGCATTTT. Its translation: CAISEQGRTSNQPQHF.

The genes are TRBV19 and TRBJ1-5, with D possibly being TRBD1 (6 bases). CDR1 and CDR2 (germline): LNHDA, SQIVND (reference sequence). The CDR3 spans 13 residues. The germline V and J ends were trimmed by 8 bases and 5 bases, with 13 bases remaining between them. The CDR3 sequence is CASALGAYQPQHF. DNA for the CDR3: TGTGCCAGTGCATTGGGGGCCTATCAGCCCCAGCATTTT.

The chain couples TRBV28 to TRBJ2-7, with TRBD1 matching over 10 bases. The CDR3 runs to 14 residues. The germline V gene has CDR1 MDHEN and CDR2 SYDVKM. V gave up 5 bases and J gave up 3 bases; unmatched junction bases: 4. As DNA, the CDR3 is TGTGCCAGCAGTAAGGGACAGGGGCTCTACGAGCAGTACTTC. This translates into CASSKGQGLYEQYF.

CDR3 region: CAWSKTVNTEAFF. The CDR3, as DNA: TGTGCCTGGAGCAAGACAGTGAACACTGAAGCTTTCTTT. V is TRBV30 and J is TRBJ1-1, with TRBD1 as a possible D gene (5 bases). The CDR3 contains 13 residues. V lost 3 bases and J lost 0, with 8 bases in between. Germline values: CDR1 GTSNPN, CDR2 SVGIG (reference sequence).

The DNA for the CDR3 is TGTGCCAGCAGTGAAGTTGCCACCGGCTACGAGCAGTACTTC. Amino acids: CASSEVATGYEQYF. The chain recombines TRBV6-1 with TRBJ2-7, with unresolved D. CDR3 length: 14 amino acids. Germline V lookup: CDR1 MNHNS, CDR2 SASEGT. Trimming cost V 1 base and J 3 bases, with 10 bases left between them.

The rearrangement uses TRBV28 and TRBJ1-6; D gene ambiguous. The germline CDR1 and CDR2 sequences are MDHEN and SYDVKM. The V end was cut by 6 bases, the J end by 10 bases, with 16 bases between. The CDR3 covers 14 residues. CDR3 loop: CASSVRAVGSPLHF. CDR3 bases: TGTGCCAGCAGCGTGAGGGCGGTCGGGTCACCCCTCCACTTT.